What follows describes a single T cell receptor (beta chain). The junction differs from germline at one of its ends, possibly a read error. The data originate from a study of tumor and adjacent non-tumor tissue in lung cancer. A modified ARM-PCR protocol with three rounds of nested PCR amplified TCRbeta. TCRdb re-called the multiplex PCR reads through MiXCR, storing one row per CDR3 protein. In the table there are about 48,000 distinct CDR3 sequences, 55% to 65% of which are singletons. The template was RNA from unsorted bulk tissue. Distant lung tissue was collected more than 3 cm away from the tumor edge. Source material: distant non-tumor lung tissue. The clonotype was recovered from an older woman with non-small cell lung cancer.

The CDR3 spells CASSTRDEASPHHF. CDR3 sequence (DNA): TGCGCCAGTAGCACACGGGACGAGGCTTCACCCCACCACTTT. The chain combines TRBV4-1 with TRBJ1-6; a possible D gene is TRBD1 (5 bases). CDR1 is MGHRA, CDR2 YSYEKL, per germline. This CDR3 region has 14 residues.